This passage covers 32 T cell receptor beta chains from one sample sequenced in a study of Siglec-9 on CD8 T cells in melanoma (dated by TCRdb to between 2018 and 2021). Library preparation used the immunoSEQ multiplex PCR assay. TCRdb obtained this table from immuneACCESS and retained in-frame rearrangements with V and J assigned. These tables miss some clones; where compared with another copy, unresolved V genes account for less than half of the shortfall, and the remainder is unexplained. This sample is represented by around 29,000 clones; approximately 80% of them were singletons. Jointly, the top ten make up nearly 6% of the sample. Sequencing was performed on Siglec-9- CD8+ T cells sorted from blood. Read against the paper, the sample's cell subset or site label means: CD8 T cells lacking Siglec-9. These receptors came from a human donor in good health.

V is TRBV2 and J is TRBJ2-7; no clear D. V was cut by 5 bases and J by 3 bases, with 5 bases left in between. Looked up from germline, CDR1 is SNHLY and CDR2 is FYNNEI. CDR3 length: 11 amino acids. The CDR3 DNA reads as TGTGCCAGCAGTTATGGCTACGAGCAGTACTTC. The encoded protein is CASSYGYEQYF.

The chain uses TRBV5-6 and TRBJ1-2; D call uncertain. V lost 0 bases and J lost 12, with 12 bases in between. The CDR3 has 12 residues. Germline V CDR1 and CDR2: SGHDT, YYEEEE. The CDR3 loop is CASSLGRRIHTF. CDR3 nucleotide sequence: TGTGCCAGCAGCTTGGGCAGACGAATTCACACCTTC.

CDR3 bases: TGTGCCAGCAGTGAAGCGGGGCGGGGAATGGGCGGGGAGCTGTTTTTT. Translated: CASSEAGRGMGGELFF. J is TRBJ2-2 and V is TRBV2; tentatively, D is TRBD2 (6 bases). Germline V lookup: CDR1 SNHLY, CDR2 FYNNEI. Trimming left V 0 bases short and J 7 bases short, with 15 bases between. This CDR3 is 16 amino acids long.

The chain uses TRBV7-2 and TRBJ2-1, with TRBD2 matching 9 bases. This CDR3 is built from 18 residues. After removal of 1 base from V and 5 bases from J, the junction contained 12 bases not matched to a gene. Germline-derived CDR1 and CDR2 are SGHTA and FQGNSA. CDR3 nucleotide sequence: TGTGCCAGCAGCTTAGTAGGAGTAGCGGGGGCCCTTAACAATGAGCAGTTCTTC. This gives the protein CASSLVGVAGALNNEQFF.

The chain employs TRBV27 and TRBJ2-1, with a tentative D call TRBD2 (5 bases). The CDR3 spans 13 residues. Germline-derived CDR1 and CDR2 are MNHEY and SMNVEV (reference sequence). V dropped 2 bases and J dropped 6 bases, with 8 bases sitting between them. The CDR3: CASSLDRGNEQFF. In DNA form, the CDR3 reads TGTGCCAGCAGTTTAGACCGGGGCAATGAGCAGTTCTTC.

The V and J genes are TRBV7-6 and TRBJ2-7, with D hard to call. V was clipped by 1 base and J by 6 bases, with 10 bases between them. Germline lookup yields CDR1 SGHVS and CDR2 FNYEAQ. This CDR3 contains 13 residues. This chain's CDR3 is CASSLGGYGEQYF. For the CDR3, the DNA is TGTGCCAGCAGCTTAGGGGGATACGGCGAGCAGTACTTC.

The genes are TRBV7-6 and TRBJ1-1; the match to TRBD1 covers 8 bases. Per germline, CDR1 SGHVS and CDR2 FNYEAQ. V lost 5 bases, J lost 4 bases, and 9 bases stayed unmatched. The CDR3 totals 15 residues. The CDR3 DNA is TGTGCCAGCAGCCGGAACAGGGGGGGAGGCACTGAAGCTTTCTTT. This translates into CASSRNRGGGTEAFF.

The CDR3 is CASRGTSADTQYF. CDR3 nucleotide sequence: TGCGCCAGCAGAGGGACTAGCGCCGATACGCAGTATTTT. The rearrangement links TRBV10-2 to TRBJ2-3; 10 bases match TRBD2. The germline CDR1 and CDR2 sequences are WSHSY and SAAADI. The CDR3 spans 13 residues. The V segment lost 6 bases and the J segment 6 bases; nucleotides outside the gene matches: 3.

The chain combines TRBV27 with TRBJ1-1, with D unclear. The CDR3 is 13 amino acids. Germline CDR1 and CDR2: MNHEY and SMNVEV (reference sequence). The V end was cut by 1 base, the J end by 0 bases, with 3 bases between. CDR3: CASSLFLNTEAFF. The CDR3 DNA is TGTGCCAGCAGTTTATTTTTGAACACTGAAGCTTTCTTT.

This clone was counted only a few times. The rearrangement uses TRBV7-9 and TRBJ1-5; D remains ambiguous. This CDR3 is 15 amino acids long. CDR1 SEHNR and CDR2 FQNEAQ come from the germline V gene (reference sequence). V was shortened by 2 bases and J by 6 bases, with 14 bases between the two germline ends. The CDR3 nucleotides read TGTGCCAGCAGCTTAATTGAGGGCCCTCCTCAGCCCCAGCATTTT. This codes for CASSLIEGPPQPQHF.

V usage is TRBV10-2 and J usage is TRBJ2-7; D may correspond to TRBD1 or TRBD2 (5 bases each). This CDR3 is built from 15 residues. The germline gives CDR1 WSHSY, CDR2 SAAADI. V lost 7 bases to trimming and J lost 1 base, with 17 bases between them. The CDR3 sequence: CASIKVGPTSYEQYV. CDR3 in DNA: TGCGCCAGCATCAAGGTGGGACCCACTTCCTACGAGCAGTACGTC.

The chain carries TRBV9 and TRBJ1-2; perhaps TRBD1 as D (6 bases). Trimming cost V 5 bases and J 8 bases, with 22 bases left between them. This CDR3 contains 15 residues. Germline values: CDR1 SGDLS, CDR2 YYNGEE. CDR3 loop: CASSPSAGGPEGYTF. In DNA form, the CDR3 reads TGTGCCAGCAGTCCCTCGGCGGGGGGGCCGGAGGGCTACACCTTC.

The chain has TRBV7-9 and TRBJ1-5; 8 bases align to TRBD1. Germline V CDR1 and CDR2: SEHNR, FQNEAQ (reference sequence). The V segment lost 3 bases and the J segment 0 bases; nucleotides outside the gene matches: 10. The CDR3 totals 18 residues. DNA for the CDR3: TGTGCCAGCAGCTTCGGAGACAGGGGCAATCTTAGCAATCAGCCCCAGCATTTT. Protein sequence: CASSFGDRGNLSNQPQHF.

The chain couples TRBV6-5 to TRBJ2-7; unclear D gene. CDR3 length equals 15 residues. Trimming shortened V by 6 bases and J by 5 bases, and 20 bases separated the two germline ends. Per the germline V gene, CDR1 is MNHEY and CDR2 is SVGAGI. CDR3: CASRHLGSGADEQYF. The DNA of the CDR3 is TGTGCCAGCAGACATCTAGGTTCGGGCGCGGACGAGCAGTACTTC.

The V and J genes are TRBV27 and TRBJ2-5; D is unresolved. This CDR3 spans 13 amino acids. V was clipped by 2 bases and J by 3 bases, with 7 bases between them. Germline V gene lookup returns CDR1 MNHEY and CDR2 SMNVEV (reference sequence). CDR3 amino acids: CASSLGVKETQYF. Here the CDR3 DNA reads TGTGCCAGCAGTTTAGGGGTAAAAGAGACCCAGTACTTC.

The chain combines TRBV5-4 with TRBJ1-2; no clear D. V was pared by 4 bases and J by 4 bases, with 8 bases between. The CDR3 consists of 12 residues. Germline-derived CDR1 and CDR2 are SGHNT and YYREEE (reference sequence). CDR3 sequence: CASSPGSYGYTF. The CDR3 nucleotides are TGTGCCAGCAGCCCCGGGTCCTATGGCTACACCTTC.

The CDR3 protein is CASSQDTESYEQYF. Here the CDR3 DNA reads TGCGCCAGCAGCCAAGATACGGAATCCTACGAGCAGTACTTC. The chain is built from TRBV4-1 and TRBJ2-7, with no clear D. The CDR3 consists of 14 residues. Per the germline V gene, CDR1 is MGHRA and CDR2 is YSYEKL. V gave up 0 bases and J gave up 1 base, with 7 bases separating them.

In its sample, this clone was seen once. The junction shows a germline mismatch at one end, possibly a read error. V is TRBV7-6 and J is TRBJ2-3; 11 bases are shared with TRBD2. The CDR3 spans 14 residues. Germline CDR1 SGHVS, CDR2 FNYEAQ. The CDR3 bases are TGTGCCAGCAGTTTAGCGGGAGGGTCGGATACGCAGTATTTT. This sequence encodes CASSLAGGSDTQYF.

The chain is built from TRBV7-9 and TRBJ1-1; the D is unclear. Trimming cost V 5 bases and J 5 bases, with 6 bases left between them. The CDR3 is 11 amino acids. CDR1 SEHNR and CDR2 FQNEAQ come from the germline V gene (reference sequence). In DNA form, the CDR3 reads TGTGCCAGCAGCCAGACTACTGAAGCTTTCTTT. It encodes CASSQTTEAFF.

The genes are TRBV19 and TRBJ1-4; tentatively, D is TRBD1 (5 bases). V lost 3 bases and J 6 bases, leaving 11 bases between the germline ends. CDR3 length: 14 residues. The germline gives CDR1 LNHDA, CDR2 SQIVND (reference sequence). The CDR3 DNA reads as TGTGCCAGTAGTATTGGGGGATTGTATGAAAAACTGTTTTTT. It specifies CASSIGGLYEKLFF. The whole variable domain, remainder taken from reference TRBV19 and TRBJ1-4, is DGGITQSPKYLFRKEGQNVTLSCEQNLNHDAMYWYRQDPGQGLRLIYYSQIVNDFQKGDIAEGYSVSREKKESFPLTVTSAQKNPTAFYLCASSIGGLYEKLFFGSGTQLSVL.

The rearrangement uses TRBV6-5 and TRBJ2-1, with D maybe TRBD1 (6 bases). The V end lost 0 bases, the J end lost 2 bases, and 11 bases lay between the germline ends. Germline-derived CDR1 and CDR2 are MNHEY and SVGAGI. CDR3 length: 16 residues. The CDR3: CASSYSRGSPYNEQFF. The CDR3 DNA follows: TGTGCCAGCAGTTACTCGAGGGGGAGCCCCTACAATGAGCAGTTCTTC.

The chain combines TRBV5-4 with TRBJ1-1, with unresolved D. The germline CDR1 and CDR2 sequences are SGHNT and YYREEE (reference sequence). The CDR3 runs to 15 residues. The ends were cut back, 6 bases at V and 1 base at J, with 16 bases in the middle. The CDR3 DNA follows: TGTGCCAGCATCTCCGGGGAAGGGTGGAACACTGAAGCTTTCTTT. This codes for CASISGEGWNTEAFF.

The rearrangement uses TRBV11-2 and TRBJ2-3; 7 bases are shared with TRBD1. CDR1 SGHAT and CDR2 FQNNGV come from the germline V gene. V lost 5 bases, J lost 4 bases, and 6 bases stayed unmatched. CDR3 length equals 14 residues. The CDR3 nucleotides read TGTGCCAGCAGCCAGAGGGGGCGGTCAGATACGCAGTATTTT. This gives the protein CASSQRGRSDTQYF.

V and J are TRBV7-8 and TRBJ1-5, with a possible D match to TRBD1 (6 bases). Germline V gene lookup returns CDR1 SGHVS and CDR2 FQNEAQ. V gave up 1 base and J gave up 4 bases, with 14 bases separating them. The length of the CDR3 is 16 residues. The CDR3 bases are TGTGCCAGCAGCTTAGGGGCAGGGGAACGAAATCAGCCCCAGCATTTT. Encoded protein: CASSLGAGERNQPQHF. Full variable domain (rest looked up from reference TRBV7-8 and TRBJ1-5): GAGVSQSPRYKVAKRGQDVALRCDPISGHVSLFWYQQALGQGPEFLTYFQNEAQLDKSGLPSDRFFAERPEGSVSTLKIQRTQQEDSAVYLCASSLGAGERNQPQHFGDGTRLSIL.

The chain has TRBV9 and TRBJ1-2, with a tentative D call TRBD1 (6 bases). Germline V gene lookup returns CDR1 SGDLS and CDR2 YYNGEE. V lost 3 bases, J lost 6 bases, and 18 bases lay in between. The CDR3 sequence is 15 residues long. In DNA form, the CDR3 reads TGTGCCAGCAGCGGTTCCCCTACAGGGCCCAATGGCTACACCTTC. This gives the protein CASSGSPTGPNGYTF.

The chain employs TRBV7-8 and TRBJ1-5, with 10 bases identical to TRBD1. Germline assignment: CDR1 SGHVS and CDR2 FQNEAQ. J gave up 6 bases and V 5 bases, and 7 bases lay outside the gene matches. CDR3 length: 15 amino acids. The CDR3 here is CASSLWTGGGQPQHF. In DNA, the CDR3 is TGTGCCAGCAGCCTGTGGACAGGGGGGGGTCAGCCCCAGCATTTT.

The V and J genes are TRBV5-6 and TRBJ2-2, with 9 bases that match TRBD1. Trimming took 4 bases from V and 1 from J; bases not matched to a gene: 2. CDR1 and CDR2 from the germline V gene are SGHDT and YYEEEE. The CDR3 is 15 residues long. CDR3: CASSRDRVNTGELFF. The CDR3, as DNA: TGTGCCAGCAGCAGGGACAGGGTGAACACCGGGGAGCTGTTTTTT.

The rearrangement links TRBV10-3 to TRBJ1-1; D is uncertain. This CDR3 is built from 15 residues. From germline, CDR1 is ENHRY and CDR2 SYGVKD. The ends were cut back, 0 bases at V and 2 bases at J, with 10 bases in the middle. The DNA for the CDR3 is TGTGCCATCAGTGAGTCTGGAGCGGGAAACACTGAAGCTTTCTTT. Encoded protein: CAISESGAGNTEAFF.

V gene TRBV27 combines with J gene TRBJ1-2, with D possibly TRBD1 on 5 matching bases. This CDR3 has 11 residues. Germline V gives CDR1 MNHEY, CDR2 SMNVEV (reference sequence). Trimming cost V 7 bases and J 5 bases, with 8 bases left between them. This chain's CDR3 is CASKGPYGYTF. The DNA for the CDR3 is TGTGCCAGCAAGGGGCCTTATGGCTACACCTTC.

This rearrangement joins TRBV5-3 to TRBJ1-2; D is perhaps TRBD1 (5 bases). Being an ORF, TRBV5-3 has a function that is uncertain. This CDR3 is built from 16 residues. V lost 4 bases and J lost 2, with 18 bases in between. The CDR3 DNA sequence: TGTGCCAGAAGCCCCTCGGGCAGGGAGAAGAACTATGGCTACACCTTC. Amino acid sequence: CARSPSGREKNYGYTF.

The chain uses TRBV28 and TRBJ2-7, with no clear D. The V end lost 5 bases, the J end lost 2 bases, and 13 bases lay between the germline ends. The germline V gene encodes CDR1 MDHEN and CDR2 SYDVKM. The CDR3 covers 14 residues. CDR3 residues: CASSSRTNPYEQYF. CDR3 sequence (DNA): TGTGCCAGCAGTAGCCGGACCAATCCCTACGAGCAGTACTTC. Filled out from reference TRBV28 and TRBJ2-7, the complete variable domain reads DVKVTQSSRYLVKRTGEKVFLECVQDMDHENMFWYRQDPGLGLRLIYFSYDVKMKEKGDIPEGYSVSREKKERFSLILESASTNQTSMYLCASSSRTNPYEQYFGPGTRLTVT.

V gene TRBV7-6 combines with J gene TRBJ2-6; D is undetermined. The length of the CDR3 is 18 residues. From germline, CDR1 is SGHVS and CDR2 FNYEAQ. The V gene lost 3 bases and the J gene lost 0 bases, with 15 bases spanning the gap. The CDR3 region is CASSFPRTVRSGANVLTF. Here the CDR3 DNA reads TGTGCCAGCAGCTTCCCCCGGACGGTCCGCTCTGGGGCCAACGTCCTGACTTTC.